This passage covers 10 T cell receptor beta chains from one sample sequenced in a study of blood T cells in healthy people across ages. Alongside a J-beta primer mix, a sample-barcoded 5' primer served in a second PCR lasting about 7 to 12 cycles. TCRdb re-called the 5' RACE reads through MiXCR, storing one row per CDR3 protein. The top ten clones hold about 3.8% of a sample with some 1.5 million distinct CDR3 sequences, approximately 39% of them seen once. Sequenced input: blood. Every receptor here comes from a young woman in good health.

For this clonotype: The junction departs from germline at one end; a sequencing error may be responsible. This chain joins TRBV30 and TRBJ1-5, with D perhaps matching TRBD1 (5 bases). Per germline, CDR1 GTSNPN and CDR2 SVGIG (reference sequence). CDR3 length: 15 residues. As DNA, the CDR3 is TGTGCCTGGAGCCAGGGATGGGGTAGCTATCAGCCCCAGCATTTT. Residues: CAWSQGWGSYQPQHF.

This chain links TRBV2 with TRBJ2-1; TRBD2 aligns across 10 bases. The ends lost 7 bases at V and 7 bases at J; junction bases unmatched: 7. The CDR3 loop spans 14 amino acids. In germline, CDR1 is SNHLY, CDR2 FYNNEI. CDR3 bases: TGTGCCAGCAATGTAGCGGGGGGCAGGAATGAGCAGTTCTTC. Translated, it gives CASNVAGGRNEQFF.

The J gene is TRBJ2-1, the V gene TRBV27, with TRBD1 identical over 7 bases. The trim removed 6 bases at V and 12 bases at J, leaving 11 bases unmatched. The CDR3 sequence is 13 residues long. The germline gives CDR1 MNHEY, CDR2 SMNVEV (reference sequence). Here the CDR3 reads CASSTLRGSGQFF. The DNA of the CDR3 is TGTGCCAGCAGCACCCTCAGGGGGAGCGGGCAGTTCTTC.

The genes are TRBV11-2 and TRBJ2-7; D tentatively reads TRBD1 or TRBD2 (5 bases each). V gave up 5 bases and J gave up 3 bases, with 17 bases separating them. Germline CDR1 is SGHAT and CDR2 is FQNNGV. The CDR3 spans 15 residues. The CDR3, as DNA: TGTGCCAGCAGCCATCGACAGACTGGGGGCTACGAGCAGTACTTC. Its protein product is CASSHRQTGGYEQYF. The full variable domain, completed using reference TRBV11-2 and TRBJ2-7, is EAGVAQSPRYKIIEKRQSVAFWCNPISGHATLYWYQQILGQGPKLLIQFQNNGVVDDSQLPKDRFSAERLKGVDSTLKIQPAKLEDSAVYLCASSHRQTGGYEQYFGPGTRLTVT.

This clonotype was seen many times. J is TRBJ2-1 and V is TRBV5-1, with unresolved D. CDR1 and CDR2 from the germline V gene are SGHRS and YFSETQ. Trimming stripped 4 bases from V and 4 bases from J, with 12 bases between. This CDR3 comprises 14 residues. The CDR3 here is CASSPEVIYNEQFF. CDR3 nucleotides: TGCGCCAGCAGCCCGGAAGTAATTTACAATGAGCAGTTCTTC.

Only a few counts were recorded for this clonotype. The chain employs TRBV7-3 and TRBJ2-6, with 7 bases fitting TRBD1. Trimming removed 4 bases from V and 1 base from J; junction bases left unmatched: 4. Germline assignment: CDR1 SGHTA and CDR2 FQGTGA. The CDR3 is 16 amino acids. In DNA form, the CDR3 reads TGTGCCAGCAGCTCACCGACAGGGTCTGGGGCCAACGTCCTGACTTTC. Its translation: CASSSPTGSGANVLTF.

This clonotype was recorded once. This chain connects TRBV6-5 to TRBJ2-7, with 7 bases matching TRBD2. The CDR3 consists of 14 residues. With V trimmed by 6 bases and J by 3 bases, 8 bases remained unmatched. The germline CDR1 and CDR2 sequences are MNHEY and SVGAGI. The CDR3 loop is CASRSRTGGYEQYF. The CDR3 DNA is TGTGCCAGCAGATCACGGACGGGGGGCTACGAGCAGTACTTC.

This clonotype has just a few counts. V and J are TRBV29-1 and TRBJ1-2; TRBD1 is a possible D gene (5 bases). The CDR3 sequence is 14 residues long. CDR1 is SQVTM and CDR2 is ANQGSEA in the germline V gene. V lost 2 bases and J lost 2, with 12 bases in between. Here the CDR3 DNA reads TGCAGCGTTGAAATTAAGGGGCGAAACTATGGCTACACCTTC. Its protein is CSVEIKGRNYGYTF.

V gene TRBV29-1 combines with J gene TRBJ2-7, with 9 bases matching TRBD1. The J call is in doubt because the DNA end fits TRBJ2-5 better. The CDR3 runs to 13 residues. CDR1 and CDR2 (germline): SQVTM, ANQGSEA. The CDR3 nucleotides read TGCAGCACAAGGACAGGGGAAAGGGCGACCCAGTACTTC. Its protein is CSTRTGERATQYF.

CDR3 coding DNA: TGTGCCAGCAGCTTAGGCTTACGGACTAGCGGGAGGGGAGAGACCCAGTACTTC. Translated: CASSLGLRTSGRGETQYF. The chain combines TRBV11-2 with TRBJ2-5; TRBD2 agrees at 15 bases. Germline V gene sequence: CDR1 SGHAT, CDR2 FQNNGV. V was clipped by 1 base and J by 4 bases; unmatched bases: 7. This CDR3 contains 18 residues.